This T cell receptor (beta chain) was identified during a study of cytotoxic CD8 clonotypes in ibrutinib-treated CLL. Trimming stripped 7 bases from V and 3 bases from J, with 4 bases between. Germline CDR1 LNHDA, CDR2 SQIVND (reference sequence). The CDR3 extends over 11 amino acids. Regarding the study as a whole: The study found baseline clonality above age-matched healthy donors, tracking circulating CD8+ T-cell counts.

This clone was detected only once. The antigen is undetermined. Assay used: immunoSEQ multiplex PCR; TCRdb lists only in-frame clones, some missing. The sample carries about 150,000 clones, about 70% recorded once. This rearrangement joins TRBV19 to TRBJ1-3, with unresolved D. The sequencing here drew on PBMCs, taken after 24 months of ibrutinib treatment. This TCR was sampled from a human donor with chronic lymphocytic leukemia. CDR3 loop: CASMIGNTIYF. DNA of the CDR3: TGTGCCAGTATGATTGGAAACACCATATATTTT.